This entry lists 25 T cell receptor beta chains sequenced from one sample in a study of OX40 agonist ivuxolimab in advanced cancers. Profiling relied on immunoSEQ multiplex PCR, and the TCRdb table lists in-frame clones only, not all of them. Of 90,000 to 120,000 clones in the sample, around 90% were seen once. The sample was CD4+ or CD8+ T cells sorted from blood, taken in a trial of the OX40 agonist ivuxolimab. The source is an adult with an advanced solid tumor such as melanoma, head and neck, liver or kidney cancer.

The chain employs TRBV19 and TRBJ1-2; maybe TRBD1 (6 bases). V lost 7 bases and J lost 4, with 19 bases in between. Germline lookup yields CDR1 LNHDA and CDR2 SQIVND (reference sequence). The CDR3 covers 15 residues. The CDR3 coding sequence is TGTGCCAGTACCCCGACAGGACTGGGCCGCTATGGCTACACCTTC. Translating it yields CASTPTGLGRYGYTF.

V gene TRBV10-3 combines with J gene TRBJ2-5; the D gene is possibly TRBD1 (6 bases). Germline V gives CDR1 ENHRY, CDR2 SYGVKD. Between the trimmed V and J ends, which lost 0 bases and 7 bases, there was a span of 12 bases. This CDR3 region has 14 residues. The chain's CDR3 is CAISESRGRVTQYF. The CDR3 nucleotides are TGTGCCATCAGTGAGTCGAGGGGGAGAGTGACCCAGTACTTC.

The rearrangement uses TRBV7-2 and TRBJ1-2, with D perhaps TRBD1 (5 bases). CDR1 and CDR2 from the germline V gene are SGHTA and FQGNSA. CDR3 length: 15 residues. V lost 0 bases to trimming and J lost 6 bases, with 14 bases between them. The CDR3 bases are TGTGCCAGCAGCTTAGCCCAGGGAAGGAAAAATGGCTACACCTTC. Translation gives CASSLAQGRKNGYTF.

The chain has TRBV28 and TRBJ1-6, with TRBD1 identical over 8 bases. Per the germline V gene, CDR1 is MDHEN and CDR2 is SYDVKM. This CDR3 region has 13 residues. Germline trimming cut 6 bases from V and 10 bases from J; bases unmatched to any gene: 5. In DNA form, the CDR3 reads TGTGCCAGCAGAGGGACAGGCGGCTCACCCCTCCACTTT. It translates to CASRGTGGSPLHF.

V usage is TRBV10-3 and J usage is TRBJ2-3, with 9 positions matching TRBD1. Germline V CDR1 and CDR2: ENHRY, SYGVKD. V dropped 3 bases and J dropped 4; count of bases not matched to a gene: 5. This CDR3 is 15 amino acids long. CDR3 protein: CAISDGQGSSDTQYF. The CDR3 coding sequence is TGTGCCATCAGTGATGGACAGGGGAGTTCAGATACGCAGTATTTT.

This chain links TRBV15 with TRBJ1-2; 8 bases align to TRBD1. The CDR3 covers 13 residues. Losses at the gene ends were 6 bases for V and 8 bases for J; bases not matched to a gene: 8. CDR1 is LNHNV, CDR2 YYDKDF, per germline (reference sequence). CDR3 in DNA: TGTGCCACCAGTCACGGACAGGGTCACGGCTACACCTTC. This translates into CATSHGQGHGYTF.

V is TRBV7-3 and J is TRBJ2-7, with D possibly called TRBD1 or TRBD2 (6 bases each). The CDR3 totals 14 residues. Germline CDR1 is SGHTA and CDR2 is FQGTGA. The V end was cut by 1 base, the J end by 2 bases, with 9 bases between. The CDR3 protein is CASSLNGGPYEQYF. The CDR3 DNA sequence: TGTGCCAGCAGCTTAAATGGGGGGCCCTACGAGCAGTACTTC.

The V and J genes are TRBV5-4 and TRBJ2-3; 9 positions agree with TRBD2. With 0 bases clipped from V and 3 bases from J, the junction kept 5 bases outside the gene matches. Germline V gene data show CDR1 as SGHNT and CDR2 as YYREEE (reference sequence). The CDR3 is made up of 16 amino acids. The CDR3 DNA reads as TGTGCCAGCAGCTTGGAGGGCGGGAGGGTTACAGATACGCAGTATTTT. It is translated as CASSLEGGRVTDTQYF.

The V call is TRBV30, the J call TRBJ1-4; 11 bases are a match to TRBD1. The CDR3 runs to 16 residues. From germline, CDR1 is GTSNPN and CDR2 SVGIG (reference sequence). With V trimmed by 1 base and J by 8 bases, 9 bases remained unmatched. In DNA form, the CDR3 reads TGTGCCTGGAGTGGCGGACAGGGGGCCGTGGGAGAAAAACTGTTTTTT. This codes for CAWSGGQGAVGEKLFF.

The CDR3 region has the DNA TGTGCCAGCAGCCCTTTAGCGGGAGAACCCTACAATGAGCAGTTCTTC. Encoded protein: CASSPLAGEPYNEQFF. The chain is built from TRBV4-2 and TRBJ2-1; TRBD2 matches at 9 bases. With V trimmed by 4 bases and J by 2 bases, 6 bases remained unmatched. Per germline, CDR1 LGHNA and CDR2 YNFKEQ. This CDR3 has 16 amino acids.

This clone was detected a few times. V gene TRBV28 combines with J gene TRBJ1-1; 8 bases are a match to TRBD1. The CDR3 has 16 residues. V lost 2 bases to trimming and J lost 6 bases; unmatched junction nucleotides: 11. The V gene's germline CDR1 is MDHEN and CDR2 SYDVKM. Here the CDR3 reads CASSLPTLLRGPEAFF. The CDR3 nucleotides are TGTGCCAGCAGTTTACCCACCCTACTCAGGGGGCCTGAAGCTTTCTTT.

The J gene is TRBJ1-2, the V gene TRBV28, with TRBD1 identical over 11 bases. Germline lookup yields CDR1 MDHEN and CDR2 SYDVKM. The CDR3 is 15 residues long. With 6 bases clipped from V and 4 bases from J, the junction kept 7 bases outside the gene matches. The CDR3, as DNA: TGTGCCAGCAGGTCCCGGGACAGGGGGGCCTATGGCTACACCTTC. Encoded protein: CASRSRDRGAYGYTF.

V is TRBV19 and J is TRBJ2-5, with D possibly matching TRBD1 (6 bases). The CDR3 spans 14 residues. V was trimmed by 1 base and J by 2 bases, leaving 8 bases between them. The V gene's germline CDR1 is LNHDA and CDR2 SQIVND (reference sequence). In DNA, the CDR3 is TGTGCCAGTAGTATAGGGACAGCTCAAGAGACCCAGTACTTC. This codes for CASSIGTAQETQYF. The full variable domain, its missing parts supplied by reference TRBV19 and TRBJ2-5, is DGGITQSPKYLFRKEGQNVTLSCEQNLNHDAMYWYRQDPGQGLRLIYYSQIVNDFQKGDIAEGYSVSREKKESFPLTVTSAQKNPTAFYLCASSIGTAQETQYFGPGTRLLVL.

The rearrangement links TRBV10-2 to TRBJ2-6, with D uncertain. Trimming left V 3 bases short and J 5 bases short, with 14 bases between. The CDR3 has 16 residues. Germline V gene sequence: CDR1 WSHSY, CDR2 SAAADI. The CDR3 DNA follows: TGCGCCAGCAGTGACGAGGCCCCCGCATGGGCCAACGTCCTGACTTTC. This sequence encodes CASSDEAPAWANVLTF.

The chain employs TRBV20-1 and TRBJ1-5; D remains ambiguous. V lost 6 bases and J lost 11, with 14 bases in between. Germline loops: CDR1 DFQATT, CDR2 SNEGSKA (reference sequence). The CDR3 runs 11 residues. DNA of the CDR3: TGCAGTGCCCCCCTAGGAGACGCCCAGCATTTT. Its protein is CSAPLGDAQHF.

This rearrangement joins TRBV28 to TRBJ2-6; maybe TRBD1 (6 bases). The germline V gene encodes CDR1 MDHEN and CDR2 SYDVKM. Trimming stripped 6 bases from V and 4 bases from J, with 13 bases between. The CDR3 runs 15 residues. The CDR3: CASSSGQTGANVLTF. The DNA for the CDR3 is TGTGCCAGCAGCTCTGGACAGACCGGGGCCAACGTCCTGACTTTC.

The genes are TRBV10-1 and TRBJ2-2; D is uncertain. Germline V gene sequence: CDR1 WNHNN, CDR2 SYGVQD (reference sequence). Trimming pared 6 bases from V and 5 bases from J, leaving 22 bases between. The CDR3 runs 17 residues. CDR3 sequence reads: CASSRRNPNRMTGELFF. CDR3 bases: TGCGCCAGCAGCCGAAGGAACCCGAACCGGATGACCGGGGAGCTGTTTTTT.

The J gene is TRBJ1-1, the V gene TRBV7-3; possibly TRBD1 for D (5 bases). This CDR3 spans 12 amino acids. Germline V gene lookup returns CDR1 SGHTA and CDR2 FQGTGA. V was cut by 5 bases and J by 12 bases, with 16 bases left in between. The CDR3 sequence is CASSRTGSESFF. In DNA, the CDR3 is TGTGCCAGCAGCCGTACAGGTTCCGAGTCTTTCTTT.

The chain links TRBV15 to TRBJ1-2; 9 nucleotides align to TRBD1. The CDR3 consists of 15 residues. CDR1 LNHNV and CDR2 YYDKDF come from the germline V gene (reference sequence). Trimming cost V 5 bases and J 8 bases; bases outside gene matches: 12. The CDR3 here is CATSGAGTGSYGYTF. The CDR3 coding sequence is TGTGCCACCAGCGGCGCCGGGACAGGGTCTTACGGCTACACCTTC. The variable domain in full, with the rest retrieved from reference TRBV15 and TRBJ1-2, is DAMVIQNPRYQVTQFGKPVTLSCSQTLNHNVMYWYQQKSSQAPKLLFHYYDKDFNNEADTPDNFQSRRPNTSFCFLDIRSPGLGDTAMYLCATSGAGTGSYGYTFGSGTRLTVV.

This clone was seen only once. The chain is built from TRBV28 and TRBJ1-1, with D perhaps TRBD1 (6 bases). This CDR3 has 15 amino acids. CDR1 and CDR2 (germline): MDHEN, SYDVKM. V was trimmed by 4 bases and J by 4 bases, leaving 16 bases between them. In nucleotides, the CDR3 is TGTGCCAGCAGTTCCCGGGGGGGCGCATCCACTGAAGCTTTCTTT. This sequence encodes CASSSRGGASTEAFF. The full variable domain, in which reference TRBV28 and TRBJ1-1 provide the parts outside the CDR3, is DVKVTQSSRYLVKRTGEKVFLECVQDMDHENMFWYRQDPGLGLRLIYFSYDVKMKEKGDIPEGYSVSREKKERFSLILESASTNQTSMYLCASSSRGGASTEAFFGQGTRLTVV.

This clone was observed a handful of times. The same CDR3 can be traced to other DNA sequences in this sample. V usage is TRBV4-3 and J usage is TRBJ1-4; D is undetermined. CDR1 and CDR2 (germline): LGHNA, YSLEER. The CDR3 totals 16 residues. Trimming took 0 bases from V and 4 from J, leaving 12 bases between them. The CDR3 DNA reads TGCGCCAGCAGCCAAGAGGCAGGAGGGATTAATGAAAAACTGTTTTTT. Its translation: CASSQEAGGINEKLFF.

The V call is TRBV6-1, the J call TRBJ1-3, with D perhaps matching TRBD1 (6 bases). The V gene's germline CDR1 is MNHNS and CDR2 SASEGT. Trimming left V 0 bases short and J 4 bases short, with 19 bases between. This CDR3 is built from 18 residues. CDR3 in amino acids: CASSEAEVGRGSGNTIYF. In DNA form, the CDR3 reads TGTGCCAGCAGTGAAGCGGAGGTCGGCAGGGGCTCCGGAAACACCATATATTTT.

The chain is built from TRBV5-1 and TRBJ2-5, with a weak D call TRBD2 (6 bases). The CDR3 runs to 11 residues. Germline CDR1 and CDR2: SGHRS and YFSETQ. V was cut by 7 bases and J by 5 bases, with 9 bases left in between. The CDR3 DNA reads TGCGCCAGCGCGCGGGACGAGACCCAGTACTTC. Protein product: CASARDETQYF.

This clone occurred a few times. DNA for the CDR3: TGTGCCAGTAGGAGACTAGCGGACAATGAGCAGTTCTTC. Its translation: CASRRLADNEQFF. The V gene is TRBV19, the J gene TRBJ2-1; 9 bases match TRBD2. There are 13 residues in the CDR3. Germline V gene sequence: CDR1 LNHDA, CDR2 SQIVND (reference sequence). V dropped 6 bases and J dropped 5; count of bases not matched to a gene: 2. Full variable domain (remainder filled in from reference TRBV19 and TRBJ2-1): DGGITQSPKYLFRKEGQNVTLSCEQNLNHDAMYWYRQDPGQGLRLIYYSQIVNDFQKGDIAEGYSVSREKKESFPLTVTSAQKNPTAFYLCASRRLADNEQFFGPGTRLTVL.

J is TRBJ1-2 and V is TRBV19; TRBD1 matches 7 bases. In germline, CDR1 is LNHDA, CDR2 SQIVND (reference sequence). J gave up 7 bases and V 4 bases, and 0 bases lay outside the gene matches. The CDR3 totals 11 residues. CDR3 sequence (DNA): TGTGCCAGTAGTACAGGGGGTGGCTACACCTTC. Its translation is CASSTGGGYTF.